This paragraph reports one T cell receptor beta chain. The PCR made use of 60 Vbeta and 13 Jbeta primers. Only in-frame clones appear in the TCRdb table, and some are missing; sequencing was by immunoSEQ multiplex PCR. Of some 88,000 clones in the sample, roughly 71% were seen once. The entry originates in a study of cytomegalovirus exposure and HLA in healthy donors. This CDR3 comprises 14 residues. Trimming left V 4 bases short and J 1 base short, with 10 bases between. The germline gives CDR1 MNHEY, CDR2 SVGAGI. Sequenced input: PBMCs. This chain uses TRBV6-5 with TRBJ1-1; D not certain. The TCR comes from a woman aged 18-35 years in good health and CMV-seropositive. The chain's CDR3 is CASSFDRQNTEAFF. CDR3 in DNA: TGTGCCAGCAGTTTCGACCGACAGAACACTGAAGCTTTCTTT.